This T cell receptor beta chain was recovered during a study of lymphopenia after photon versus proton radiotherapy. A few counts support this clone. One junction end does not reproduce the germline sequence, and a read error may be involved. CDR1 SSHAT and CDR2 FNYEAQ come from the germline V gene (reference sequence). The CDR3 spans 18 residues. This table comes from immunoSEQ multiplex PCR, and its TCRdb copy is limited to in-frame clones, with some not included. The sample carries tens of thousands of clones, approximately 84% recorded once. This specimen was peripheral blood, taken from a patient treated with proton-based radiotherapy. The source is a woman in her sixties or seventies with pancreatic cancer. The chain is built from TRBV7-7 and TRBJ2-5; 11 bases match TRBD2. This CDR3 reads CASSLVGLAAGPEETQYF. The CDR3 DNA reads TGTGCTAGCAGCTTAGTGGGACTAGCGGCCGGACCAGAAGAGACCCAGTACTTC.